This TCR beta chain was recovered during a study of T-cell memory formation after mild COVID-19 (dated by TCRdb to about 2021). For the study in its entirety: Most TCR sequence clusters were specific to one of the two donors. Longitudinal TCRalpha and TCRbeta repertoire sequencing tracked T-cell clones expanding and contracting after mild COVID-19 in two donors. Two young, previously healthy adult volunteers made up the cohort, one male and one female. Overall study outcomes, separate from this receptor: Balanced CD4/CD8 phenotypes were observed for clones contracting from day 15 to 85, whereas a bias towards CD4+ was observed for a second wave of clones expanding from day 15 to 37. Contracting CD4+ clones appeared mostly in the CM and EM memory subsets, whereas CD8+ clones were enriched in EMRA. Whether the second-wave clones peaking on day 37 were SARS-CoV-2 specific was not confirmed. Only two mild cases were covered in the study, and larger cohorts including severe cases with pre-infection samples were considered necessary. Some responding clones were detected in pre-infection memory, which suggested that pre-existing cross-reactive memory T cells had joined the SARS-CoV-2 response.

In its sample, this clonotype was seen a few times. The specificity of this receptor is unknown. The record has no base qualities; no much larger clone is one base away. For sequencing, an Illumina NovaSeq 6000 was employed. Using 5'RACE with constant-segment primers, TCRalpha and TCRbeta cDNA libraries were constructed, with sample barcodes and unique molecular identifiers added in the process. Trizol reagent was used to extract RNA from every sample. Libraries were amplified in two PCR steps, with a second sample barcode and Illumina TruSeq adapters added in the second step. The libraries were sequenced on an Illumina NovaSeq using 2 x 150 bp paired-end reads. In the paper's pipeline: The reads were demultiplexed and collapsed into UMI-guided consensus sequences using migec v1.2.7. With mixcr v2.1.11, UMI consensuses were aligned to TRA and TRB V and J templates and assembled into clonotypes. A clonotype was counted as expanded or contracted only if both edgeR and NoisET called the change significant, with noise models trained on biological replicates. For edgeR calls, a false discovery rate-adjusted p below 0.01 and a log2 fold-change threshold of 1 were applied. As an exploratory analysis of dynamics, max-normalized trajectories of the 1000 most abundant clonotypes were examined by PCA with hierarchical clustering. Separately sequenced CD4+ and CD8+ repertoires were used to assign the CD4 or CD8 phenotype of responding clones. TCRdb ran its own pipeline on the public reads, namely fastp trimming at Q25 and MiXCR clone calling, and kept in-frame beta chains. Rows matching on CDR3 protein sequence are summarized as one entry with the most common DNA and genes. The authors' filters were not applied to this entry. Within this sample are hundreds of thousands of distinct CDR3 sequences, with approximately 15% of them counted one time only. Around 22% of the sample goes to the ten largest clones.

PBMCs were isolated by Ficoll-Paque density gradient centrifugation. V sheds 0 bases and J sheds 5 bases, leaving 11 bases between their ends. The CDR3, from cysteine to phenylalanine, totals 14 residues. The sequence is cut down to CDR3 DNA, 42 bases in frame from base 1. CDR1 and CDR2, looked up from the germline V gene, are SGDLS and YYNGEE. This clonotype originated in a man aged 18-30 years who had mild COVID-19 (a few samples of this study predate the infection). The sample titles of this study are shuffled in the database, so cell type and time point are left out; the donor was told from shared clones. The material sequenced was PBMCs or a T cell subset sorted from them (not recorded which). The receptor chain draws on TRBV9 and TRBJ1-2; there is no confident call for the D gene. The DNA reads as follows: TGTGCCAGCAGCGTAGGAGAGAGTTCATATGGCTACACCTTC. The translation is CASSVGESSYGYTF.